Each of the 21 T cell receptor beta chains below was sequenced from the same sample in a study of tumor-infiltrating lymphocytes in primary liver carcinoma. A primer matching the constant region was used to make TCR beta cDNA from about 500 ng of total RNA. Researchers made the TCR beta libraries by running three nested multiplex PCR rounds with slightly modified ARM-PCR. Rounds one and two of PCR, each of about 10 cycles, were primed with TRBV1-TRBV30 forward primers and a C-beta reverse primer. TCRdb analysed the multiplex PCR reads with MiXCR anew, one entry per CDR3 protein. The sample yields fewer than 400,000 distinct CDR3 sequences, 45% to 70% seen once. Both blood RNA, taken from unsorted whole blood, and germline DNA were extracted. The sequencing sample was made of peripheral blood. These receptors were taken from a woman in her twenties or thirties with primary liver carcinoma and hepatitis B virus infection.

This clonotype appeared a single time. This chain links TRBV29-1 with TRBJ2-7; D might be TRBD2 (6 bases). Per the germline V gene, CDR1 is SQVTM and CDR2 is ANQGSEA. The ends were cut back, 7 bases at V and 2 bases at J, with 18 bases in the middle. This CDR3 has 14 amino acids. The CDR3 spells CSAALLGGAYEQYF. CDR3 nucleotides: TGCAGCGCTGCCCTACTAGGAGGGGCCTACGAGCAGTACTTC.

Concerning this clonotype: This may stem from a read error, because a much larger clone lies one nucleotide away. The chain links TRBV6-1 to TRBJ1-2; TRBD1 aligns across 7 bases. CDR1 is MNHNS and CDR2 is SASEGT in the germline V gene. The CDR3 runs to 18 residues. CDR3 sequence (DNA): TGTGCCAGCGGTGAAGCTTCCCCCTGGGACAGACTTAACTATGGCTACACCTTC. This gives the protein CASGEASPWDRLNYGYTF.

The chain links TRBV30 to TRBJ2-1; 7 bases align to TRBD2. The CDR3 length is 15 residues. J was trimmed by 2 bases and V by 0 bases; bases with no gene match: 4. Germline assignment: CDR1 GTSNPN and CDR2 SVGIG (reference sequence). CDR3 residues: CAWSVAGATYNEQFF. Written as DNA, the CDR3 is TGTGCCTGGAGTGTGGCGGGAGCCACCTACAATGAGCAGTTCTTC.

Here the CDR3 reads CASSDRLLAAITGELFF. The CDR3, as DNA: TGCGCCAGCAGTGACCGTCTTCTAGCGGCTATCACCGGGGAGCTGTTTTTT. The chain carries TRBV10-2 and TRBJ2-2, with 7 nucleotides matching TRBD2. This CDR3 region has 17 residues. J was trimmed by 4 bases and V by 3 bases; bases with no gene match: 11. CDR1 WSHSY and CDR2 SAAADI come from the germline V gene.

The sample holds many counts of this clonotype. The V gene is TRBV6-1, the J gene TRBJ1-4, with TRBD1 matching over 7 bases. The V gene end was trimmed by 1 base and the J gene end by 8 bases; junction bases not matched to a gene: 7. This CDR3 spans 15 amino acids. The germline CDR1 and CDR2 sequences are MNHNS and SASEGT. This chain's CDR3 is CASSEEVTGREKLFF. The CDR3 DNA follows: TGTGCCAGCAGTGAAGAGGTGACAGGGAGGGAAAAACTGTTTTTT.

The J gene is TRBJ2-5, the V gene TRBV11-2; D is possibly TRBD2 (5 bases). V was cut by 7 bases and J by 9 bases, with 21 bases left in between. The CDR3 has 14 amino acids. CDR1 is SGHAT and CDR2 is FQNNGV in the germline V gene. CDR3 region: CASNLGWAGRAQYF. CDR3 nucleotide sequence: TGTGCCAGCAACCTAGGATGGGCCGGGCGGGCCCAGTACTTC.

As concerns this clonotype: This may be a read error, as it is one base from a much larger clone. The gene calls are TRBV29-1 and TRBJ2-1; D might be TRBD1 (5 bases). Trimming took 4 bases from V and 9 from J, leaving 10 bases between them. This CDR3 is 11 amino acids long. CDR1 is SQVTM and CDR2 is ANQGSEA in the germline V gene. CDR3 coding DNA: TGCAGCGTTGCCACAGGTATTGAGCAGTTCTTC. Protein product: CSVATGIEQFF.

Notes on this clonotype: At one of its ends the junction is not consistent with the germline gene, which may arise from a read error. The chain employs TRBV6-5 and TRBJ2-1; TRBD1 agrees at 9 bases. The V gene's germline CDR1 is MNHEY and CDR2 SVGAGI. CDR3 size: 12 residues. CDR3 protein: CASWDRVHEQSF. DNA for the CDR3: TGTGCCAGCTGGGACAGGGTCCATGAGCAGTCCTTC.

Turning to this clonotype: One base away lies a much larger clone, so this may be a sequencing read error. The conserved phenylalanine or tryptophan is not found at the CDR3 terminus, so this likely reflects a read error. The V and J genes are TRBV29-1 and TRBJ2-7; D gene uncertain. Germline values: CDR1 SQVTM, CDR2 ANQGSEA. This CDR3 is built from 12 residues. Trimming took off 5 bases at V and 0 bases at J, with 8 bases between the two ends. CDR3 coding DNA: TGCAGCGTTTCTAGAAACTCCTACGAGCAGTACATC. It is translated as CSVSRNSYEQYI.

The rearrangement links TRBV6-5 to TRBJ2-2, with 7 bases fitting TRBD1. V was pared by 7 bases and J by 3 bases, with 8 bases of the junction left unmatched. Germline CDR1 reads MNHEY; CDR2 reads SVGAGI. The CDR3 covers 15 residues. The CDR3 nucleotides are TGTGCCAGCACCTACGGGACAGTTCACACCGGGGAGCTGTTTTTT. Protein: CASTYGTVHTGELFF.

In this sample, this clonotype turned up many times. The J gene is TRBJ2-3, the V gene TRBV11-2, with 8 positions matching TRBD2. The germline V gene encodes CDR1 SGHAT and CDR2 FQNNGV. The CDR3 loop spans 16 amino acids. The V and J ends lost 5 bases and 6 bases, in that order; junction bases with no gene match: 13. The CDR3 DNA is TGTGCCAGCAGCATCCTCAGAGCGGGAGCGGGGGATACGCAGTATTTT. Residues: CASSILRAGAGDTQYF.

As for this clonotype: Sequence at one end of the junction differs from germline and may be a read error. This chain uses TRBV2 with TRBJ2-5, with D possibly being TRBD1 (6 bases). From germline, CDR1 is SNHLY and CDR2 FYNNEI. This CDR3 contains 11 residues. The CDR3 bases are TGTGCCAGCAGTTTAACAGGGCCGGGAAGCTTC. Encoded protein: CASSLTGPGSF.

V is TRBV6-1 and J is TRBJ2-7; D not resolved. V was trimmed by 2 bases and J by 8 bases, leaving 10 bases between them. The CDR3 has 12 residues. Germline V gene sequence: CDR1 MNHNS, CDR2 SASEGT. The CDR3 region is CASSEWQAKQYF. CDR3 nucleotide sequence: TGTGCCAGCAGTGAATGGCAGGCCAAGCAGTACTTC.

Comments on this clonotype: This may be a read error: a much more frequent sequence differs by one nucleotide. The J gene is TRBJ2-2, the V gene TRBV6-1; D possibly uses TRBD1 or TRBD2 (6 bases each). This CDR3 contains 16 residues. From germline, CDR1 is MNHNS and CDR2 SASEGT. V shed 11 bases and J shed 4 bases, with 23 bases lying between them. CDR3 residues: CAAPRGTLFGTGELFF. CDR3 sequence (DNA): TGTGCCGCCCCAAGGGGGACTCTCTTTGGCACCGGGGAGCTGTTTTTT.

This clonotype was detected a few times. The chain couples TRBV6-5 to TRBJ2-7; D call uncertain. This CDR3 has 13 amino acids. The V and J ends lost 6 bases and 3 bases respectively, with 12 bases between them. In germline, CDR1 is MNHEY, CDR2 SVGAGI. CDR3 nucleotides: TGTGCCAGCAGCCCACAGCAGAGCTACGAGCAGTACTTC. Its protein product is CASSPQQSYEQYF.

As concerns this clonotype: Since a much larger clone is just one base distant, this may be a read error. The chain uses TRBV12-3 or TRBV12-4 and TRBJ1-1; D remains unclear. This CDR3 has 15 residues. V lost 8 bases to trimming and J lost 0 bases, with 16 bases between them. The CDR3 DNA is TGTGCCAGCGGTTGGTCCGCAACGGTGAACACTGAAGCTTTCTTT. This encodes CASGWSATVNTEAFF.

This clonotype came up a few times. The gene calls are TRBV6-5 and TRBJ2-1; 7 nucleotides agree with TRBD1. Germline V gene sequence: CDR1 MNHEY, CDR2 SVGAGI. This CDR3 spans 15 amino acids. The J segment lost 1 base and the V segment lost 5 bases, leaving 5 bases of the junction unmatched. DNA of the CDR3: TGTGCCAGCAGTGGGCAGGGGGAATCCTACAATGAGCAGTTCTTC. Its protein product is CASSGQGESYNEQFF.

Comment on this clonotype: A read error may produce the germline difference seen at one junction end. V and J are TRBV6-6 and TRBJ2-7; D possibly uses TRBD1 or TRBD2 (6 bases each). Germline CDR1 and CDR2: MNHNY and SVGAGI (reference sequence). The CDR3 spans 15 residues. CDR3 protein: CATVNIGGASYKQYF. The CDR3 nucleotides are TGTGCCACCGTAAATATCGGGGGCGCCTCCTACAAGCAGTATTTC.

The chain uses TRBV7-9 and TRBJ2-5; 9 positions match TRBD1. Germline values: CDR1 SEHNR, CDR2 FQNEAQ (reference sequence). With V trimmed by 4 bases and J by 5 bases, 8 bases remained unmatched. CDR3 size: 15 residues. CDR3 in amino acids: CASSYPTGGGETQYF. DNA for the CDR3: TGTGCCAGCAGCTACCCGACAGGGGGTGGGGAGACCCAGTACTTC.

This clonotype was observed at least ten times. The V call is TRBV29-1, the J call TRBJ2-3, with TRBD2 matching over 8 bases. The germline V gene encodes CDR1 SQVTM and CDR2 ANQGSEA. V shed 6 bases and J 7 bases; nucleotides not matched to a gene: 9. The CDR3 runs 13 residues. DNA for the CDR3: TGCAGCGTCCACCGGGGGGGCCCGAATACGCAGTATTTT. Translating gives CSVHRGGPNTQYF.

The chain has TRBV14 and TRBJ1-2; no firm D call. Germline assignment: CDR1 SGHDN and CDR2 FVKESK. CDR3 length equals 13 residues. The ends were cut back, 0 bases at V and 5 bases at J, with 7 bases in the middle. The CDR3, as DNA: TGTGCCAGCAGCCAAGATCGAGGTTATGGCTACACCTTC. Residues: CASSQDRGYGYTF.